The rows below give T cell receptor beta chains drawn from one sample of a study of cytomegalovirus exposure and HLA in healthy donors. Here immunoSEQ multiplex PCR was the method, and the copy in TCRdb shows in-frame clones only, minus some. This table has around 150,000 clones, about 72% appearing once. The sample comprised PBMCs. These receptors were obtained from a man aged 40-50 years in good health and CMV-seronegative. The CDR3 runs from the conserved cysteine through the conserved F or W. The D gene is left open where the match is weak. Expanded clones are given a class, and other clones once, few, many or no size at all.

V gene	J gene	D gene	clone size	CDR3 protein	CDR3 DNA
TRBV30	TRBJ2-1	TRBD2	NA	CAWTAGGGYNEQFF	TGTGCCTGGACCGCGGGGGGGGGTTACAATGAGCAGTTCTTC
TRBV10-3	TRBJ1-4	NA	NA	CAISERANEKLFF	TGTGCCATCAGTGAGAGAGCTAATGAAAAACTGTTTTTT
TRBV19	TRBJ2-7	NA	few	CASSIQAGPYEQYF	TGTGCCAGTAGTATTCAGGCGGGCCCGTACGAGCAGTACTTC
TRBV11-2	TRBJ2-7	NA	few	CASSSRDSYEQYF	TGTGCCAGCAGCTCGAGGGACTCCTACGAGCAGTACTTC
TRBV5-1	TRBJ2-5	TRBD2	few	CASSFSGGKETQYF	TGCGCCAGCAGCTTCAGCGGGGGCAAAGAGACCCAGTACTTC
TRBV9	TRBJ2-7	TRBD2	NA	CASSFGTSGSYEQYF	TGTGCCAGCAGCTTCGGGACTAGCGGTAGCTACGAGCAGTACTTC
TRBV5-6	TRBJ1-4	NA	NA	CASSSTLGAGEKLFF	TGTGCCAGCAGCTCGACCTTAGGGGCTGGAGAAAAACTGTTTTTT
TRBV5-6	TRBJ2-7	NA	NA	CASSAGAASYEQYF	TGTGCCAGCAGCGCGGGGGCAGCTTCCTACGAGCAGTACTTC
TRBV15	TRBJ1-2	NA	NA	CATSRDIPYGYTF	TGTGCCACCAGCAGAGATATCCCTTATGGCTACACCTTC
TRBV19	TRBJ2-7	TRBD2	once	CASRRRGESYEQYF	TGTGCCAGTAGGCGACGGGGGGAGAGCTACGAGCAGTACTTC
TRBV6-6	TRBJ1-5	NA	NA	CASSYSAGAGQPQHF	TGTGCCAGCAGTTACAGTGCAGGGGCAGGTCAGCCCCAGCATTTT
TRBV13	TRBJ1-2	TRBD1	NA	CASSFSTGVGGYTF	TGTGCCAGCAGCTTCAGCACAGGGGTGGGTGGCTACACCTTC
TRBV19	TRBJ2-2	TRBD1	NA	CASSRDRGNTGELFF	TGTGCCAGTAGTCGGGACAGGGGGAATACCGGGGAGCTGTTTTTT
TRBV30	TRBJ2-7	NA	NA	CAWSVPLRKKSSYEQYF	TGTGCCTGGAGTGTACCATTGAGGAAGAAGTCTTCCTACGAGCAGTACTTC
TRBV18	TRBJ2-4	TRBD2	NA	CASSPEAGGRNIQYF	TGTGCCAGCTCACCAGAGGCGGGAGGGCGTAACATTCAGTACTTC
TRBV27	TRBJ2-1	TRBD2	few	CASRNSGTIWLGDEQFF	TGTGCCAGCCGCAACTCCGGGACTATATGGCTGGGTGATGAGCAGTTCTTC
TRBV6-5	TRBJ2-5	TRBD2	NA	CASTRSAGAGETQYF	TGTGCCAGCACCAGGTCAGCGGGGGCCGGGGAGACCCAGTACTTC
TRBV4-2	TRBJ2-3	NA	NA	CASSQGRGEPSTDTQYF	TGTGCCAGCAGCCAAGGGCGGGGTGAACCTAGCACAGATACGCAGTATTTT
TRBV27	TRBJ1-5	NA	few	CASSLKGGRSNQPQNF	TGTGCCAGCAGTTTGAAGGGAGGTCGTAGCAATCAGCCCCAGAATTTT
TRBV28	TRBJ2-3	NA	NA	CASSPPSPGVSTDTQYF	TGTGCCAGCAGTCCACCCTCTCCGGGAGTTAGCACAGATACGCAGTATTTT
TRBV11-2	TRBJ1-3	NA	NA	CASSLAGASGNTIYF	TGTGCCAGCAGCTTAGCAGGGGCCTCTGGAAACACCATATATTTT
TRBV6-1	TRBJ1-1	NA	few	CASRESGAGEAFF	TGTGCCAGCAGGGAGTCGGGTGCGGGTGAAGCTTTCTTT
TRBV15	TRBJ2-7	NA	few	CATSRVSDSSYEQYF	TGTGCCACCAGCAGAGTGTCGGACAGTTCCTACGAGCAGTACTTC
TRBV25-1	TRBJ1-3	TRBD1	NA	CASTKQGARGNTIYF	TGTGCCAGCACCAAACAGGGGGCTAGGGGAAACACCATATATTTT
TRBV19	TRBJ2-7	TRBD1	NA	CASSIGQGKYEQYF	TGTGCCAGTAGTATAGGACAGGGGAAATACGAGCAGTACTTC
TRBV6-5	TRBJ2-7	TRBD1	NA	CASSYDRGYEQYF	TGTGCCAGCAGTTACGACAGGGGGTACGAGCAGTACTTC
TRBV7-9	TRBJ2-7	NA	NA	CASSGQGLYEQYF	TGTGCCAGCAGCGGTCAGGGTCTCTACGAGCAGTACTTC
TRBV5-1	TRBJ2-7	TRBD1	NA	CASSLTGDPYEQYF	TGCGCCAGCAGCTTGACAGGGGACCCTTACGAGCAGTACTTC
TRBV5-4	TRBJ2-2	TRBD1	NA	CASSFGGTGYTGELFF	TGTGCCAGCAGCTTTGGGGGGACAGGATACACCGGGGAGCTGTTTTTT
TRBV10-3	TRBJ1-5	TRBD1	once	CAIRGQGAVQPQNF	TGTGCCATCAGGGGACAGGGGGCGGTTCAGCCCCAGAATTTT
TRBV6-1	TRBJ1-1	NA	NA	CASSPDRSNTEAFF	TGTGCCAGCAGCCCCGACAGGTCTAACACTGAAGCTTTCTTT
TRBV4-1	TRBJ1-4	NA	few	CASSRREGREKLFF	TGCGCCAGCAGCCGTCGGGAAGGTCGTGAAAAACTGTTTTTT
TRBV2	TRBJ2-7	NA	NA	CASSEWGGWSSYEQYF	TGTGCCAGCAGTGAATGGGGGGGCTGGAGCTCCTACGAGCAGTACTTC
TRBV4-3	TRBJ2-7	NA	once	CASSQASGSLSYEQYF	TGCGCCAGCAGCCAGGCCTCTGGGAGTCTCTCCTACGAGCAGTACTTC
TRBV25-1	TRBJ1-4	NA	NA	CASSEWRGRDGEKLFF	TGTGCCAGCAGTGAATGGCGGGGCAGGGACGGAGAAAAACTGTTTTTT
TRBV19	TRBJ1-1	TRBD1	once	CASSIQGAGTEAFF	TGTGCCAGTAGTATACAGGGGGCGGGCACTGAAGCTTTCTTT
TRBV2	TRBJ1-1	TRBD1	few	CASSEELTGVRNTEAFF	TGTGCCAGCAGTGAAGAACTGACAGGGGTGCGGAACACTGAAGCTTTCTTT
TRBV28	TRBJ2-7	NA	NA	CASTNGVEQYF	TGTGCCAGCACGAACGGGGTGGAGCAGTACTTC
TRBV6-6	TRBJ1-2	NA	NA	CASSYPREDYGYTF	TGTGCCAGCAGTTACCCCAGGGAAGACTATGGCTACACCTTC
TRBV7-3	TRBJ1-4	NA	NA	CASSSWAYNEKLFF	TGTGCCAGCAGCTCCTGGGCCTATAATGAAAAACTGTTTTTT
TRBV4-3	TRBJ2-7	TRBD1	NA	CASSPGTGTYEQYF	TGCGCCAGCAGTCCCGGGACAGGGACCTACGAGCAGTACTTC
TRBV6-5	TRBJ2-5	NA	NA	CASSYSWGGQKTQYF	TGTGCCAGCAGTTACTCGTGGGGGGGCCAGAAGACCCAGTACTTC
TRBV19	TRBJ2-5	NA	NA	CASSPTADRFLSETQYF	TGTGCCAGTAGCCCAACGGCCGACAGGTTCTTATCAGAGACCCAGTACTTC
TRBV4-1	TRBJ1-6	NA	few	CASSQGPRGDNSPLHF	TGCGCCAGCAGCCAAGGACCTCGGGGGGATAATTCACCCCTCCACTTT
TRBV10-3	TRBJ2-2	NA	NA	CATGTNTGELFF	TGTGCCACCGGGACTAACACCGGGGAGCTGTTTTTT
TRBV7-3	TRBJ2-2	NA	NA	CASSPNMNTGELFF	TGTGCCAGCAGCCCAAACATGAACACCGGGGAGCTGTTTTTT
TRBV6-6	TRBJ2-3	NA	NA	CASSETGTDTQYF	TGTGCCAGCAGCGAAACAGGGACAGATACGCAGTATTTT
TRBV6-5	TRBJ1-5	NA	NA	CASSYSAGNQPQNF	TGTGCCAGCAGTTACTCGGCAGGCAATCAGCCCCAGAATTTT
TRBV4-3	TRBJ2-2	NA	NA	CASSLGHQNTGELFF	TGCGCCAGCAGCTTGGGACACCAGAACACCGGGGAGCTGTTTTTT
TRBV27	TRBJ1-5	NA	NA	CASSLRTGSNQPQHF	TGTGCCAGCAGTCTCCGGACTGGAAGCAATCAGCCCCAGCATTTT
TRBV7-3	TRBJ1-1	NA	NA	CASSSGLNTEAFF	TGTGCCAGCAGCTCGGGATTGAACACTGAAGCTTTCTTT
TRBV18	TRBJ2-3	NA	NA	CASSLDLGGGTDTQYF	TGTGCCAGCTCACTTGACCTAGGAGGGGGCACAGATACGCAGTATTTT
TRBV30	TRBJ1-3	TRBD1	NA	CAWSEDRESFGNTIYF	TGTGCCTGGAGTGAAGACAGGGAATCATTTGGAAACACCATATATTTT
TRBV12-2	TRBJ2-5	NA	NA	CASRLGGTSGGAGETQYF	TGTGCAAGTCGCTTAGGAGGGACTAGCGGGGGGGCCGGGGAGACCCAGTACTTC
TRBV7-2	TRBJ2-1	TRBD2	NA	CASSSRLAGGEQFF	TGTGCCAGCAGCTCCCGACTAGCGGGGGGGGAGCAGTTCTTC
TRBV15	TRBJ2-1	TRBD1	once	CATSREISGQGVYNEQFF	TGTGCCACCAGCAGAGAAATCTCCGGACAGGGGGTGTACAATGAGCAGTTCTTC
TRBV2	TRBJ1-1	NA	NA	CASSPSGDTEAFF	TGTGCCAGCAGTCCGAGCGGGGACACTGAAGCTTTCTTT